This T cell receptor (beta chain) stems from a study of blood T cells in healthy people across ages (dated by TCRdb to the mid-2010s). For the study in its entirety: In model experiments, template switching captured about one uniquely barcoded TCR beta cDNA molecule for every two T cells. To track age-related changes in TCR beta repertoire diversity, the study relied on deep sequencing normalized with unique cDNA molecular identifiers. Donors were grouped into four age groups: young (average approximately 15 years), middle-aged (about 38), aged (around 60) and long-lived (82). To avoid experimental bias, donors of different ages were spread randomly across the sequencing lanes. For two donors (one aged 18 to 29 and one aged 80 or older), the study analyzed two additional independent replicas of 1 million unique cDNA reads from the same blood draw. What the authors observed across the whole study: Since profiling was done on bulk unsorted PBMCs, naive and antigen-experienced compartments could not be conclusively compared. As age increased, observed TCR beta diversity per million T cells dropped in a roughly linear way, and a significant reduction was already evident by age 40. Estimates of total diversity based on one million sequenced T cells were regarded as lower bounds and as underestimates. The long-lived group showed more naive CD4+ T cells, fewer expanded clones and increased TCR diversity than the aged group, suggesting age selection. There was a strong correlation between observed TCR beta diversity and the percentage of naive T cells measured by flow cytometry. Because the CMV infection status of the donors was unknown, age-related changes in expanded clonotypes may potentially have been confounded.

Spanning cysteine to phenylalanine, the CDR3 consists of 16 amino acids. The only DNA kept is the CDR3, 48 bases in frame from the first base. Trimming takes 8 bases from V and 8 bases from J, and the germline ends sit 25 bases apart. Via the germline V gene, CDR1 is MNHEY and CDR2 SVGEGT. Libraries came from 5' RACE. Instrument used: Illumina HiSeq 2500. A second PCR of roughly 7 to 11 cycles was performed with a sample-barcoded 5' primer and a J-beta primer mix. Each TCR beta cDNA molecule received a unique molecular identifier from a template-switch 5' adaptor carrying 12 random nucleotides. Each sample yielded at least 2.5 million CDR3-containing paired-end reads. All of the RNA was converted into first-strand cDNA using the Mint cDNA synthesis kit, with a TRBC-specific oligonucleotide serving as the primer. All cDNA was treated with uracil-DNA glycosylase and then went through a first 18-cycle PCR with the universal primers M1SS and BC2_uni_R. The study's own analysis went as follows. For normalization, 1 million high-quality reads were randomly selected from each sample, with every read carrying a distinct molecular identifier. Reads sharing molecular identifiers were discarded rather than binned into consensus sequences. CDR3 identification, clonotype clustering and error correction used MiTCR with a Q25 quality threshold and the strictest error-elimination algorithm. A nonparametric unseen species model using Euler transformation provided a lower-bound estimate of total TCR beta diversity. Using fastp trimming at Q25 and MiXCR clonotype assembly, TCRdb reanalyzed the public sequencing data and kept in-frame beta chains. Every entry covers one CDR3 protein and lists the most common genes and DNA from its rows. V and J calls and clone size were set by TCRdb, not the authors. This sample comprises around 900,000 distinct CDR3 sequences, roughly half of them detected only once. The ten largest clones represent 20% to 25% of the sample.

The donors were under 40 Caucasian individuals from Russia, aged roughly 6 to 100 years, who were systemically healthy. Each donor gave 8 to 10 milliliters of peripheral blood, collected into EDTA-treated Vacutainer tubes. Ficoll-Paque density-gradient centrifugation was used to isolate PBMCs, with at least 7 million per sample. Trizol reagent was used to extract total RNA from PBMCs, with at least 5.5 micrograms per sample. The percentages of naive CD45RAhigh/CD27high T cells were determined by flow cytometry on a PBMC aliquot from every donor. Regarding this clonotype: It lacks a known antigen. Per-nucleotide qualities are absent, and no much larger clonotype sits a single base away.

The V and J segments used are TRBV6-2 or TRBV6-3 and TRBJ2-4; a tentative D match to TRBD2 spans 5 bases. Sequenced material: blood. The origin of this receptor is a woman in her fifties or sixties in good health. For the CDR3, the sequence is CASGNGERPPRDIQYF. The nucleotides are TGTGCCAGCGGTAACGGTGAGCGGCCCCCTAGGGACATTCAGTACTTC.